Presented here are 3 T cell receptor beta chains from one specimen sequenced in a study of blood T cell repertoires in COVID-19. Produced via immunoSEQ multiplex PCR; TCRdb's table is partial and in-frame only. The repertoire consists of about 100,000 clones, with roughly nine tenths occurring once and the leading ten covering 2.1%. The sequenced sample was peripheral blood. The receptor source for this set is a man aged 45 to 65 with active COVID-19.

The chain carries TRBV7-9 and TRBJ2-1, with D possibly matching TRBD1 (5 bases). V was pared by 1 base and J by 12 bases, with 22 bases between. This CDR3 comprises 16 residues. The germline gives CDR1 SEHNR, CDR2 FQNEAQ (reference sequence). CDR3 bases: TGTGCCAGCAGCTTAGGAGCGTCCATCAGGGATCAGGCGCAGTTCTTC. Protein product: CASSLGASIRDQAQFF.

The chain uses TRBV5-3 and TRBJ2-3, with TRBD2 identical over 7 bases. TRBV5-3 is classed as an ORF, of uncertain function. J lost 0 bases, V lost 2 bases, and 9 bases had no gene match. The CDR3 spans 17 residues. The CDR3 sequence: CARSLKGLHSSTDTQYF. CDR3 nucleotide sequence: TGTGCCAGAAGCTTAAAGGGACTACACTCTAGCACAGATACGCAGTATTTT.

This rearrangement joins TRBV10-3 to TRBJ1-2, with 12 positions matching TRBD1. CDR3 length: 17 amino acids. V lost 5 bases, J lost 8 bases, and 15 bases stayed unmatched. Germline assignment: CDR1 ENHRY and CDR2 SYGVKD. CDR3: CAISLTGTGGSPEGYTF. DNA of the CDR3: TGTGCCATCAGTCTTACCGGGACAGGGGGCAGTCCAGAAGGCTACACCTTC.